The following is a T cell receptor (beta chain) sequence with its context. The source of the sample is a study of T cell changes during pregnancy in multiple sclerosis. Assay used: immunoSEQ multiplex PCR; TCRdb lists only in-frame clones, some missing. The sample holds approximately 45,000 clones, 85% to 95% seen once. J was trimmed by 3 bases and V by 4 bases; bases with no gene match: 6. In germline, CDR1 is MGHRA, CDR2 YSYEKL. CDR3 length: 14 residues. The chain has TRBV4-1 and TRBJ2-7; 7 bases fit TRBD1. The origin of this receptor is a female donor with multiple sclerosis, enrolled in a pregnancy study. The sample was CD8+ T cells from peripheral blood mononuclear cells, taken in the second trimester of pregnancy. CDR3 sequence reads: CASSPRQGLYEQYF. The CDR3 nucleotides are TGCGCCAGCAGCCCCCGACAGGGCCTCTACGAGCAGTACTTC.